The source of this T cell receptor (beta chain) is a study of T cell responses to AZD1222 COVID-19 vaccine (dated by TCRdb to the early 2020s). With regard to the full study: TCR sequencing was performed for 230 to 250 trial participants, of whom around 210 were given two doses of AZD1222 and approximately 25 were given two doses of MenACWY control vaccine. Trial participants were enrolled by age into 18-55, 56-69 and 70-plus year subgroups, with approximately 150, 30 and 60 TCR-sequenced participants respectively. Broader findings and caveats from the paper: Conclusions about previously exposed vaccinees are limited because only a handful of AZD1222 recipients were SARS-CoV-2 seropositive at baseline. After two AZD1222 doses, spike-specific TCR breadth and depth were significantly higher than at day 0 and than in MenACWY recipients. Participants were mostly white British, with more females than males. The authors suggested clonal diversity may have been underestimated. Nearly half of unique spike-specific TCRs reportedly recognized epitopes outside regions mutated in the B.1.351 and B.1.1.7 variants. Because no day 14 peak-response samples were available, repertoires were characterized only after the peak T cell response. The 56-69-year group was small, and its depth increase did not reach significance, likely because of low power. The vaccine-associated CD4 TCRs covered the entire spike protein, and the dominant responses fell in regions 160-218 and 743-854.

Taken from the germline V gene, the CDR1 and CDR2 loops are SGHDT and YYEEEE. V is pruned by 1 base and J by 7 bases, leaving 5 bases of the junction without a gene match. CDR3 length: 15 amino acids, cysteine to phenylalanine. CDR3 DNA is the only sequence kept; it has 45 bases, read in frame from the first base. In light of the paper, this sample's time point label describes: about 28 days (+/-7) after the second vaccine dose. Because spike-specific TCR depth and breadth did not differ between the two schedules, AZD1222 recipients who got a second dose at roughly 4 weeks were pooled with those who got a second dose at roughly 12 weeks. Samples from vaccinated people were obtained from the UK trials COV001 and COV002, which included a single-blind randomized controlled phase 2/3 trial of AZD1222 (ChAdOx1 nCoV-19) in healthy adults. For TCRbeta chain sequencing, PBMC samples were collected from trial participants at day 0 and at day 28 after the second dose.

The CDR3 regions of human TCRbeta chains were analyzed by immunosequencing. The source study handled its data this way. TCRs in the repertoires were compared against a reference library of SARS-CoV-2-specific TCRs that had been generated with the MIRA antigen-specificity platform. Breadth was defined as the fraction of unique TCRs that were SARS-CoV-2-associated. Depth was defined as the fraction of total T cells that were SARS-CoV-2-associated. Using the MIRA data, every spike-specific TCR was mapped to the spike region that the TCR reacted to and assigned to either a CD4 or a CD8 class. Log10-transformed breadth and depth values were compared by one-way ANOVA with Sidak's multiple comparisons tests. Imported from immuneACCESS, the table was reduced by TCRdb to in-frame sequences with V and J called. These copies leave out some clones; in studies compared against another copy, an unresolved V gene accounts for under half, and the cause of the remainder is not known. V and J calls and clone size are copied from that table; D and trimming were computed from the DNA. Across this sample there are around 15,000 clones, with 60% to 85% seen only once. The top ten clonotypes cover 13% to 15% of the sample.

With respect to this clone: Its antigen remains unidentified. Base qualities are not at hand, and no much larger clone is one base apart.

Sequenced here: peripheral blood, sampled 28 days after the second AZD1222 dose. The chain is made from TRBV5-6 and TRBJ1-4; the central 9 bases match TRBD1. This sequence originates from an adult who received the AZD1222 COVID-19 vaccine. CDR3 region: CASSLWWGQGEKLFF. The DNA sequence is TGTGCCAGCAGCTTGTGGTGGGGACAGGGTGAAAAACTGTTTTTT.